Each of the 23 T cell receptor beta chains below was sequenced from the same sample in a study of post-analysis software for immune sequencing data. Unique molecular identifiers were carried by the TCR beta cDNA libraries. TCRdb recomputed calls from the PCR reads with MiXCR, one row per CDR3 protein. The sample includes 500,000 to 600,000 distinct CDR3 sequences, 40% to 50% of them seen just once. Study-wide findings and caveats: There were about 5 TRBV segments more frequent in patients than controls, and TRBV5-6, TRBV5-1 and TRBV20-1 were among them.

These TCRs are of unknown antigen specificity. Sequenced input: blood. The source is a girl aged 5-17 years with multiple sclerosis.

This chain uses TRBV4-1 with TRBJ2-1, with 12 bases matching TRBD2. CDR1 and CDR2 (germline): MGHRA, YSYEKL. The CDR3 runs to 18 residues. V dropped 1 base and J dropped 5; count of bases not matched to a gene: 9. CDR3 DNA sequence: TGCGCCAGCAGCCAAGGGCGGGCCCTAGCGGGGGGGCACAATGAGCAGTTCTTC. Amino acid sequence: CASSQGRALAGGHNEQFF.

This clonotype was detected only a few times. This chain joins TRBV6-5 and TRBJ1-5; possibly TRBD1 for D (5 bases). From germline, CDR1 is MNHEY and CDR2 SVGAGI. This CDR3 has 13 amino acids. V dropped 2 bases and J dropped 5 bases, with 7 bases sitting between them. CDR3 nucleotide sequence: TGTGCCAGCAGTTACGGCAGGGATCAGCCCCAGCATTTT. Its translation is CASSYGRDQPQHF.

This clonotype has ten or more counts. The chain links TRBV20-1 to TRBJ2-7, with a weak D call TRBD2 (5 bases). The CDR3 extends over 14 amino acids. V lost 0 bases, J lost 4 bases, and 13 bases lay in between. Germline V gene sequence: CDR1 DFQATT, CDR2 SNEGSKA (reference sequence). The CDR3 reads CSARDPGLDYEQYF. In DNA form, the CDR3 reads TGCAGTGCTAGAGACCCCGGACTCGATTACGAGCAGTACTTC.

The chain couples TRBV5-1 to TRBJ2-3; the D is unclear. V dropped 0 bases and J dropped 5 bases, with 7 bases sitting between them. Germline CDR1 and CDR2: SGHRS and YFSETQ. The CDR3 runs to 13 residues. The CDR3, as DNA: TGCGCCAGCAGCTTGGCTGTCAGAGATACGCAGTATTTT. Amino acid sequence: CASSLAVRDTQYF.

This chain links TRBV4-1 with TRBJ2-1, with D possibly TRBD2 on 7 matching bases. V was trimmed by 5 bases and J by 6 bases, leaving 23 bases between them. Germline lookup yields CDR1 MGHRA and CDR2 YSYEKL. The CDR3 contains 17 residues. The CDR3 spells CASSLGAARGRANEQFF. CDR3 bases: TGCGCCAGCAGCTTAGGGGCAGCTAGGGGGAGGGCCAATGAGCAGTTCTTC.

This sequence joins TRBV5-1 and TRBJ1-2; D call uncertain. The CDR3 length is 15 residues. V lost 0 bases, J lost 4 bases, and 13 bases lay in between. In germline, CDR1 is SGHRS, CDR2 YFSETQ. CDR3 residues: CASSLEVSPTYGYTF. The CDR3 region has the DNA TGCGCCAGCAGCTTGGAGGTCAGCCCAACCTATGGCTACACCTTC. The full variable domain, rest sourced from reference TRBV5-1 and TRBJ1-2, is KAGVTQTPRYLIKTRGQQVTLSCSPISGHRSVSWYQQTPGQGLQFLFEYFSETQRNKGNFPGRFSGRQFSNSRSEMNVSTLELGDSALYLCASSLEVSPTYGYTFGSGTRLTVV.

This clonotype was picked up a small number of times. The J gene is TRBJ2-7, the V gene TRBV5-1, with D unclear. Germline values: CDR1 SGHRS, CDR2 YFSETQ. Trimming stripped 3 bases from V and 2 bases from J, with 9 bases between. CDR3 length equals 13 residues. CDR3 loop: CASSSIVTYEQYF. CDR3 in DNA: TGCGCCAGCAGCTCAATCGTAACCTACGAGCAGTACTTC.

V and J are TRBV20-1 and TRBJ2-7; 8 bases match TRBD1. The CDR3 has 15 amino acids. Germline V lookup: CDR1 DFQATT, CDR2 SNEGSKA (reference sequence). V lost 6 bases, J lost 1 base, and 11 bases stayed unmatched. The CDR3 coding sequence is TGCAGTGCCAACATCCGACAGGGGCTTTCCTACGAGCAGTACTTC. This codes for CSANIRQGLSYEQYF.

This clonotype was observed a few times. This chain links TRBV12-3 or TRBV12-4 with TRBJ1-5; 7 positions match TRBD1. J gave up 5 bases and V 6 bases, and 7 bases lay outside the gene matches. This CDR3 has 14 residues. Here the CDR3 reads CASSRTGRDQPQHF. The CDR3 bases are TGTGCCAGCAGCAGGACAGGAAGGGATCAGCCCCAGCATTTT.

In the case of this clonotype: A junction boundary mismatches the germline segment, possibly from a read error. For the CDR3, the DNA is TGTGCCAGCAGTCCCGGGATAGCCGGCAAGCAGCCCCAGCATTTT. This codes for CASSPGIAGKQPQHF. The V gene is TRBV11-2, the J gene TRBJ1-5; the D is unclear. This CDR3 is built from 15 residues. Germline V gene lookup returns CDR1 SGHAT and CDR2 FQNNGV.

V usage is TRBV18 and J usage is TRBJ1-1; a possible D gene is TRBD1 (5 bases). The CDR3 has 14 amino acids. In germline, CDR1 is KGHSH, CDR2 LQKENI. V dropped 3 bases and J dropped 4 bases, with 12 bases sitting between them. CDR3 loop: CASSPPGGSTEAFF. In DNA form, the CDR3 reads TGTGCCAGCTCACCGCCGGGGGGGAGCACTGAAGCTTTCTTT.

This clonotype turned up a few times. This sequence joins TRBV10-3 and TRBJ1-2; the D gene is possibly TRBD1 (5 bases). This CDR3 comprises 16 residues. With 3 bases removed from V and 3 bases from J, the gap between germline ends came to 17 bases. Germline V gene sequence: CDR1 ENHRY, CDR2 SYGVKD. CDR3: CAISDVRDVAHYGYTF. The CDR3 DNA reads TGTGCCATCAGTGACGTAAGGGACGTTGCCCACTATGGCTACACCTTC.

Here the CDR3 DNA reads TGCGCCAGCAGCTTGGTAAGGGGTAACAATGAGCAGTACTTC. Translating gives CASSLVRGNNEQYF. The chain carries TRBV5-1 and TRBJ2-5, with a possible D match to TRBD1 (5 bases). This CDR3 has 14 amino acids. Germline assignment: CDR1 SGHRS and CDR2 YFSETQ. Trimming left V 0 bases short and J 11 bases short, with 17 bases between.

This clonotype was picked up a small number of times. The CDR3 region has the DNA TGTGCCAGCAGCTGGGGACTAGCTAGCACAGATACGCAGTATTTT. Translating it yields CASSWGLASTDTQYF. The chain combines TRBV7-3 with TRBJ2-3; 9 positions agree with TRBD2. The CDR3 is 15 residues long. With V trimmed by 4 bases and J by 0 bases, 2 bases remained unmatched. The germline CDR1 and CDR2 sequences are SGHTA and FQGTGA.

The chain employs TRBV12-3 or TRBV12-4 and TRBJ2-5; 8 bases map to TRBD2. This CDR3 is 15 amino acids long. V was pared by 3 bases and J by 3 bases, with 6 bases of the junction left unmatched. CDR3 DNA: TGTGCCAGCAGTTTGTCTAGCGGGTTAGAAGAGACCCAGTACTTC. It translates to CASSLSSGLEETQYF.

The chain links TRBV27 to TRBJ2-1, with D tentatively TRBD1 or TRBD2 (5 bases each). The CDR3 contains 16 residues. V was pared by 4 bases and J by 2 bases, with 15 bases between. The V gene's germline CDR1 is MNHEY and CDR2 SMNVEV (reference sequence). CDR3 DNA sequence: TGTGCCAGCAGTTACCGGGACGGGGCTCCCTACAATGAGCAGTTCTTC. It codes for CASSYRDGAPYNEQFF.

This chain links TRBV29-1 with TRBJ2-5, with TRBD1 matching 7 bases. The CDR3 is 14 amino acids. The J segment lost 0 bases and the V segment lost 6 bases, leaving 7 bases of the junction unmatched. Germline values: CDR1 SQVTM, CDR2 ANQGSEA. The CDR3 loop reads CSVADRLYQETQYF. CDR3 DNA: TGCAGCGTCGCGGACAGGCTGTACCAAGAGACCCAGTACTTC.

The rearrangement uses TRBV20-1 and TRBJ2-5; TRBD2 matches 8 bases. The J segment lost 4 bases and the V segment lost 0 bases, leaving 4 bases of the junction unmatched. CDR3 size: 14 residues. Germline V CDR1 and CDR2: DFQATT, SNEGSKA (reference sequence). The CDR3 here is CSARDRLAGETQYF. The DNA of the CDR3 is TGCAGTGCTAGAGATCGTCTAGCGGGAGAGACCCAGTACTTC.

The sample holds a few counts of this clonotype. The chain carries TRBV20-1 and TRBJ2-4; TRBD1 or TRBD2 may be the D gene (5 bases each). The J call may be mistaken, given a closer DNA end match to TRBJ2-7. The CDR3 sequence is 12 residues long. Germline-derived CDR1 and CDR2 are DFQATT and SNEGSKA (reference sequence). CDR3 in DNA: TGCAGTGCCGGGACGTTTATCTACGAGCAGTACTTC. Translated, it gives CSAGTFIYEQYF.

This clonotype was recorded once. This chain links TRBV20-1 with TRBJ1-6; possible D gene TRBD1, 5 bases. V dropped 3 bases and J dropped 0 bases, with 6 bases sitting between them. This CDR3 has 14 amino acids. The germline V gene has CDR1 DFQATT and CDR2 SNEGSKA (reference sequence). The CDR3 protein is CSARDNSYNSPLHF. CDR3 sequence (DNA): TGCAGTGCTAGGGACAACTCCTATAATTCACCCCTCCACTTT.

The chain employs TRBV10-3 and TRBJ2-5; 12 positions match TRBD2. This CDR3 is 17 amino acids long. CDR1 ENHRY and CDR2 SYGVKD come from the germline V gene. V lost 6 bases and J lost 5; bases outside the gene matches: 13. The CDR3 protein is CAIRSGVGLAGPETQYF. The CDR3 DNA reads as TGTGCCATCAGGAGCGGGGTCGGACTAGCGGGACCGGAGACCCAGTACTTC.

This chain uses TRBV5-1 with TRBJ2-3; D tentatively fits TRBD1 or TRBD2 (6 bases each). CDR1 and CDR2 (germline): SGHRS, YFSETQ. The CDR3 totals 16 residues. V lost 1 base, J lost 2 bases, and 14 bases lay in between. In DNA form, the CDR3 reads TGCGCCAGCAGCTTGTGGGGGGCCCTCTTCACAGATACGCAGTATTTT. It yields the protein CASSLWGALFTDTQYF.

The V call is TRBV6-6, the J call TRBJ2-5; D possibly uses TRBD1 or TRBD2 (5 bases each). Trimming removed 2 bases at V and 1 base at J, with 14 bases between. The CDR3 length is 16 residues. The germline gives CDR1 MNHNY, CDR2 SVGAGI (reference sequence). Here the CDR3 DNA reads TGTGCCAGCAGTTACCTCGGGACGGATTTCCAAGAGACCCAGTACTTC. Translation gives CASSYLGTDFQETQYF.